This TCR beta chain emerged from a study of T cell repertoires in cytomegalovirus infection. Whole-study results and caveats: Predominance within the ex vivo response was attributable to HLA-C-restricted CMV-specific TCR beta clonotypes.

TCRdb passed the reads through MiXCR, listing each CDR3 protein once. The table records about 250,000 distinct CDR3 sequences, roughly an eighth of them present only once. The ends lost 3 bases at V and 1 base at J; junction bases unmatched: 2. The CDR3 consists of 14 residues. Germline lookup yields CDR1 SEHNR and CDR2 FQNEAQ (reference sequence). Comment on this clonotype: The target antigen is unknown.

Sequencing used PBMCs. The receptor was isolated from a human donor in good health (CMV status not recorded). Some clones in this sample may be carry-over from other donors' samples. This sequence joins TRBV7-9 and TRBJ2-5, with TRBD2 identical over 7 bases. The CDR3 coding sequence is TGTGCCAGCAGCTTTTCTAGCGGCCAAGAGACCCAGTACTTC. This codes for CASSFSSGQETQYF.